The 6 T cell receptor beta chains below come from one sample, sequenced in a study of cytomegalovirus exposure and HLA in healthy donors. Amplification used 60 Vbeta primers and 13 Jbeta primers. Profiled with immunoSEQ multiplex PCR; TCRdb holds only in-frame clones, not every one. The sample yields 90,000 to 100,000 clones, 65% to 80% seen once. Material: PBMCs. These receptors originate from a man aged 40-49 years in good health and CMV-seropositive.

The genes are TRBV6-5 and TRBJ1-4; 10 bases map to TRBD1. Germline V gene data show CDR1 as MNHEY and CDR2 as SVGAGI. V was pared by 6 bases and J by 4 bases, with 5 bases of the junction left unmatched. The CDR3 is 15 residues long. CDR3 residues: CASRRQGAGNEKLFF. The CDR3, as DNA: TGTGCCAGCAGAAGACAGGGGGCTGGTAATGAAAAACTGTTTTTT.

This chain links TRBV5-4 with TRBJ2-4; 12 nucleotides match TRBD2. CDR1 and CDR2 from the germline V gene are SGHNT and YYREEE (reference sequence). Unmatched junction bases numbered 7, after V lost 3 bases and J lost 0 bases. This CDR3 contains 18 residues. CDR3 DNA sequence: TGTGCCAGCAGCTCCGGGACTAGCGGGCATCTAGCCAAAAACATTCAGTACTTC. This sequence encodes CASSSGTSGHLAKNIQYF.

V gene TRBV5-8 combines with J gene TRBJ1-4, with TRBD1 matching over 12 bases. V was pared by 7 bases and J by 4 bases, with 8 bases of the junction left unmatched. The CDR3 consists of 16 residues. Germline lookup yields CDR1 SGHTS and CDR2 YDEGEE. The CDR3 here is CASGRDRGRDNEKLFF. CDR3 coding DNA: TGTGCCAGCGGACGGGACAGGGGGCGCGATAATGAAAAACTGTTTTTT.

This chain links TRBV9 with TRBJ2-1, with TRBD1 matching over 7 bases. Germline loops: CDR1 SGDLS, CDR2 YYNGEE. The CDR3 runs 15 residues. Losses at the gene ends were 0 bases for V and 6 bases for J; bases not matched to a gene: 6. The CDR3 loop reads CASSVDGTVSNEQFF. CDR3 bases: TGTGCCAGCAGCGTAGATGGGACAGTATCCAATGAGCAGTTCTTC.

In DNA form, the CDR3 reads TGCGCCAGCAGCCAAGACGGGGTCTTTGTTTATGAGCAGTACTTC. Protein sequence: CASSQDGVFVYEQYF. V gene TRBV4-1 combines with J gene TRBJ2-7; the D gene is possibly TRBD2 (5 bases). The CDR3 has 15 residues. CDR1 MGHRA and CDR2 YSYEKL come from the germline V gene. Trimming cost V 0 bases and J 7 bases, with 16 bases left between them.

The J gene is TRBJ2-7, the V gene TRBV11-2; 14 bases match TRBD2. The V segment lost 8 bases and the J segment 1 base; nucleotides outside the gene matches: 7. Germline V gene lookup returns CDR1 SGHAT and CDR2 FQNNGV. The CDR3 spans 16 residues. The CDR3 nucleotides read TGTGCCAGCGCCGGGACTAGCGGGAGAGCGTCCTACGAGCAGTACTTC. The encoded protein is CASAGTSGRASYEQYF.